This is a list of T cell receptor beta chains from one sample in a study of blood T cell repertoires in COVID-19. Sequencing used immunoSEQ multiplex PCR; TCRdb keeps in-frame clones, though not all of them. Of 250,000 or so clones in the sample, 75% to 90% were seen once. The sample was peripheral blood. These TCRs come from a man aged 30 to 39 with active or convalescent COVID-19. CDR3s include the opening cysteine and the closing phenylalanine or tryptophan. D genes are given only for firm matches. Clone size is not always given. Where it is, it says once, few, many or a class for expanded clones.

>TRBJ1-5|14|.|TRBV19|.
TGTGCCAGTAGTGAGACGGGGGGCAATCAGCCCCAGCATTTT
CASSETGGNQPQHF
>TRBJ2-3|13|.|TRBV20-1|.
TGCAGTGCTAGTCCCGGGATCGGGATCACGCAGTATTTT
CSASPGIGITQYF
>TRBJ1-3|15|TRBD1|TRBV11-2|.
TGTGCCAGCAGCGCGACAGGGAGCTCTGGAAACACCATATATTTT
CASSATGSSGNTIYF
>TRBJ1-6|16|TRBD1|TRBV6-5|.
TGTGCCAGCAGTTACGGGGACAGGGCGAGGTTTTCACCCCTCCACTTT
CASSYGDRARFSPLHF
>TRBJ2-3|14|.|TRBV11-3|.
TGTGCCAGCAGCTTGGACTACAACACAGATACGCAGTATTTT
CASSLDYNTDTQYF
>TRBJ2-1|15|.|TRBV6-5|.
TGTGCCAGCAGTTCCAAGGGGGGGGGTTACAATGAGCAGTTCTTC
CASSSKGGGYNEQFF
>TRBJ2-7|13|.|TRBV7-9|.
TGTGCCAGCAAGATTGCAGGCTCCTACGAGCAGTACTTC
CASKIAGSYEQYF
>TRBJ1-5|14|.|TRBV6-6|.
TGTGCCAGCAGTCCCCCAGGGAACAATCAGCCCCAGCATTTT
CASSPPGNNQPQHF
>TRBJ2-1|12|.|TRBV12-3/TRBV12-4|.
TGTGCCAGCAGTCAGCAGGACAATGAGCAGTTCTTC
CASSQQDNEQFF
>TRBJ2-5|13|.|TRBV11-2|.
TGTGCCAGCAGCCTGCGAGACCAAGAGACCCAGTACTTC
CASSLRDQETQYF
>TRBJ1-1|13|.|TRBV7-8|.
TGTGCCAGCAGCTCACAGGAATACACTGAAGCTTTCTTT
CASSSQEYTEAFF
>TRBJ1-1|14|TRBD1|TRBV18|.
TGTGCCAGCTCTCAGGGGGCCCAGAACACTGAAGCTTTCTTT
CASSQGAQNTEAFF
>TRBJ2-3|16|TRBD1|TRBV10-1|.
TGCGCCAGCAGTAAAGGGACAGGGGGTTTCACAGATACGCAGTATTTT
CASSKGTGGFTDTQYF
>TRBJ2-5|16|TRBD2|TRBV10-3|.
TGTGCCATCACAACCGGACTAGCGGGGGTGGCAGAGACCCAGTACTTC
CAITTGLAGVAETQYF
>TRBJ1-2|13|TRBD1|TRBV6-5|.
TGTGCCGCCAAAGGGGGCTTGGGCTATGGCTACACCTTC
CAAKGGLGYGYTF
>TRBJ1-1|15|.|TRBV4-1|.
TGCGCCAGCAGCCAATTGGGGCGGACGAACACTGAAGCTTTCTTT
CASSQLGRTNTEAFF
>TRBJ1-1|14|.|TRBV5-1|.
TGCGCCAGCAGCTCGCAGGGTCTGAACACTGAAGCTTTCTTT
CASSSQGLNTEAFF
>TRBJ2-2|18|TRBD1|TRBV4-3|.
TGCGCCAGCAGCCAAGATCGGGCAGACAGGGGGTTAACCGGGGAGCTGTTTTTT
CASSQDRADRGLTGELFF
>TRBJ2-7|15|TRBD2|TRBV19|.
TGTGCCAGTAGTCCTGGGTGGACTAGCTCCTACGAGCAGTACTTC
CASSPGWTSSYEQYF
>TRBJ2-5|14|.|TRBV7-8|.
TGTGCCAGCAGCTTAGGGACTCAACAAGAGACCCAGTACTTC
CASSLGTQQETQYF
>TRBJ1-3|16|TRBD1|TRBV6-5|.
TGTGCCAGCAGTTTCGGGACAGGGCTTAATGGAAACACCATATATTTT
CASSFGTGLNGNTIYF
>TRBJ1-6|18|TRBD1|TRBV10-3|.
TGTGCCATCAGTGAGGCGGACAGGGGGCTTTCTTTTAATTCACCCCTCCACTTT
CAISEADRGLSFNSPLHF
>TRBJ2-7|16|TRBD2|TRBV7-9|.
TGTGCCAGCAGCCCCCCACTAAGCGGGGCATCCCACGAGCAGTACTTC
CASSPPLSGASHEQYF
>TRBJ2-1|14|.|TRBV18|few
TGTGCCAGCTCACCACTACAGGGAGACAATGAGCAGTTCTTC
CASSPLQGDNEQFF
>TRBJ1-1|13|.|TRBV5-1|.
TGCGCCAGCAGTTTGACAGCCGACACTGAAGCTTTCTTT
CASSLTADTEAFF
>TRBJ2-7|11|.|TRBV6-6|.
TGTGCCAGCAGTTACCGGGGGGAGCAGTACTTC
CASSYRGEQYF
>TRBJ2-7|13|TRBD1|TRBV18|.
TGTGCCAGCTCCACCGACAGGGGCTACGAGCAGTACTTC
CASSTDRGYEQYF
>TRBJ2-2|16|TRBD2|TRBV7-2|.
TGTGCCAGCAGCTTAGTTAGCGGGGGGAACACCGGGGAGCTGTTTTTT
CASSLVSGGNTGELFF
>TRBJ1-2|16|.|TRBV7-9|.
TGTGCCAGCAGCGAGACGGGCGGGGAGGTGAGCTATGGCTACACCTTC
CASSETGGEVSYGYTF
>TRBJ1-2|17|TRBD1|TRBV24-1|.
TGTGCCACCAGTGATGCCGGGACAGGGGGCGGTATGTCTGGCTACACCTTC
CATSDAGTGGGMSGYTF
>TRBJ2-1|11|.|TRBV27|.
TGTGCCAGCAGTGCAGACAGGGAGCAGTTCTTC
CASSADREQFF
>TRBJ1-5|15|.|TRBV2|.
TGTGCCAGCAGTGATCGGACACAGGTTGTGGTGCCCCAGCATTTT
CASSDRTQVVVPQHF
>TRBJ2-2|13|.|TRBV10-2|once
TGCGCCAGCAGGGGACAATCCACCGGGGAGCTGTTTTTT
CASRGQSTGELFF
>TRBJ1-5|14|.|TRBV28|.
TGTGCCAGCAGCAGGACAGTAAGCAATCAGCCCCAGCATTTT
CASSRTVSNQPQHF
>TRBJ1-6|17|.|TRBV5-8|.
TGTGCCAGCAGCTTGATCCAGGGAAGCTCCTATAATTCACCCCTCCACTTT
CASSLIQGSSYNSPLHF
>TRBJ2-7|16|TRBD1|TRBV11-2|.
TGTGCCAGCAGCTTAGAAGGAGAAGGGGGCCGTTACGAGCAGTACTTC
CASSLEGEGGRYEQYF
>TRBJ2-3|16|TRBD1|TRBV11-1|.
TGTGCCAGCAGTTGGACAGGGGTAACTAGCACAGATACGCAGTATTTT
CASSWTGVTSTDTQYF
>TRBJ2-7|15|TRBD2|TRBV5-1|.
TGCGCCAGCAGCTCAAGACTAGCGGGGGGCTACGAGCAGTACTTC
CASSSRLAGGYEQYF
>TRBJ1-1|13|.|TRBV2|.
TGTGCCAGCAGTGAATGGGCCCCCCGGGAGGCTTTCTTT
CASSEWAPREAFF
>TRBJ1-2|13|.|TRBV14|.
TGTGCCAGCAGCCAATCCCGGGAATGGGGCTACACCTTC
CASSQSREWGYTF
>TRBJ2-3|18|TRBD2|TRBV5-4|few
TGTGCCAGCAGCTCGGGACTAGCGGGAGACACTAGCACAGATACGCAGTATTTT
CASSSGLAGDTSTDTQYF
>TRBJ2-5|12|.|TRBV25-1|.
TGTGCCAGCAGTGACGTGGAGGGGACCCAGTACTTC
CASSDVEGTQYF
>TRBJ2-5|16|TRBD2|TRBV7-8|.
TGTGCCAGCAGCTACTCGACTAGCGGGACCCAAGAGACCCAGTACTTC
CASSYSTSGTQETQYF
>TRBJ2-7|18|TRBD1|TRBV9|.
TGTGCCAGCAGCGCAGGAGTTGTTGCGGCAGGGGGCTCCTACGAGCAGTACTTC
CASSAGVVAAGGSYEQYF
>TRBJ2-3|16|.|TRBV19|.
TGTGCCAGTAGTTTAATCTCGGGCAGGGTCGCAGATACGCAGTATTTT
CASSLISGRVADTQYF
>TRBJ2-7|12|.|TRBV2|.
TGTGCCAGCAGTAGGAGCTCCTACGAGCAGTACTTC
CASSRSSYEQYF
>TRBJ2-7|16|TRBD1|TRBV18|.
TGTGCCAGCTCACCACCCACCGGGACAGGGGGCTACGAGCAGTACTTC
CASSPPTGTGGYEQYF
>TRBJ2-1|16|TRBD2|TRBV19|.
TGTGCCAGTAGTCCAGGGACTAGCGGGGGTGGGCATGAGCAGTTCTTC
CASSPGTSGGGHEQFF